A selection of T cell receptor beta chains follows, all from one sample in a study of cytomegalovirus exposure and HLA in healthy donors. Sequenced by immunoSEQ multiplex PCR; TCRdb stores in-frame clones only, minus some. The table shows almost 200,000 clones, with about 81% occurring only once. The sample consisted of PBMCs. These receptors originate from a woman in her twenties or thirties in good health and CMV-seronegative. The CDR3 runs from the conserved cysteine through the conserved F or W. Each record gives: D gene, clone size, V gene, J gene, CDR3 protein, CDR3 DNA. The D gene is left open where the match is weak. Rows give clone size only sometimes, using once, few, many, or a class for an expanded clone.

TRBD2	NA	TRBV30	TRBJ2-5	CALHPAGGGQTQYF	TGTGCCTTACACCCCGCGGGGGGAGGACAGACCCAGTACTTC
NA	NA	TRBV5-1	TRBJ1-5	CASSATGYSNQPQHF	TGCGCCAGCAGCGCAACAGGGTATAGCAATCAGCCCCAGCATTTT
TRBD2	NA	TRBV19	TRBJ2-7	CASKLAGAHEQYF	TGTGCCAGTAAGCTAGCGGGAGCACACGAGCAGTACTTC
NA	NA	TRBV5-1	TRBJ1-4	CASSLAGEKLFF	TGCGCCAGCAGCTTGGCCGGGGAAAAACTGTTTTTT
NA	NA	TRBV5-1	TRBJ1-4	CASGPQPGATNEKLFF	TGCGCCAGCGGACCTCAACCAGGGGCAACTAATGAAAAACTGTTTTTT
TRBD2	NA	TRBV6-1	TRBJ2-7	CASSDWEQYSGTNEQYF	TGTGCCAGCAGTGACTGGGAGCAGTATAGCGGGACGAACGAGCAGTACTTC
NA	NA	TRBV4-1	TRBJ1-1	CASSQVQNTEAFF	TGCGCCAGCAGCCAAGTACAGAACACTGAAGCTTTCTTT
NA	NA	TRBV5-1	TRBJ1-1	CASSLTGTNTEAFF	TGCGCCAGCAGCTTGACAGGGACGAACACTGAAGCTTTCTTT
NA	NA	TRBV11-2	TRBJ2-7	CATGWGEGYEQYF	TGTGCCACCGGGTGGGGTGAGGGATACGAGCAGTACTTC
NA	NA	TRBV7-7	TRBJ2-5	CASSRGGSQETQYF	TGTGCCAGCAGTCGGGGAGGTTCCCAAGAGACCCAGTACTTC
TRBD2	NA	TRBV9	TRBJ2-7	CASSVGLAGGPEENEQYF	TGTGCCAGCAGCGTAGGACTAGCGGGAGGGCCCGAAGAAAACGAGCAGTACTTC
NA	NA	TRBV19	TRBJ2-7	CASSPTGVYEQYF	TGTGCCAGTAGTCCGACCGGGGTCTACGAGCAGTACTTC
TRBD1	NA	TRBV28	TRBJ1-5	CASSRPTGVRQPQHF	TGTGCCAGCAGCCGGCCGACAGGGGTCCGTCAGCCCCAGCATTTT
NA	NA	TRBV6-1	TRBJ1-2	CASSEGGRDGYTF	TGTGCCAGCAGTGAAGGGGGGAGGGATGGCTACACCTTC
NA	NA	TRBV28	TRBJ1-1	CASSFSGVRTEAFF	TGTGCCAGCAGTTTCTCAGGGGTTCGAACTGAAGCTTTCTTT
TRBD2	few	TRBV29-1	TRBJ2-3	CSAQGLAGFSGTDTQYF	TGCAGCGCGCAGGGACTAGCGGGCTTCTCAGGCACAGATACGCAGTATTTT
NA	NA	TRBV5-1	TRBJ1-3	CASSLTQGIGGNTIYF	TGCGCCAGCAGCTTAACTCAGGGGATTGGTGGAAACACCATATATTTT
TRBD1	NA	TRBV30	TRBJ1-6	CAWHVGSGTGFRPLHF	TGTGCCTGGCATGTGGGGTCCGGGACAGGATTTAGGCCCCTCCACTTT
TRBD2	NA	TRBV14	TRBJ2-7	CASSEGLAGASGDEQYF	TGTGCCAGCAGCGAAGGACTAGCGGGGGCTTCCGGGGACGAGCAGTACTTC
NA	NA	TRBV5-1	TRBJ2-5	CASSLSVGAMYQETQYF	TGCGCCAGCAGCTTAAGCGTGGGGGCTATGTACCAAGAGACCCAGTACTTC
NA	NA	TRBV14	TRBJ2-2	CASSQGMSGVTGELFF	TGTGCCAGCAGCCAAGGAATGTCAGGGGTTACCGGGGAGCTGTTTTTT
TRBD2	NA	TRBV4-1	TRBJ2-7	CASSLRAGDAEQYF	TGCGCCAGCAGCCTTCGAGCGGGAGACGCCGAGCAGTACTTC
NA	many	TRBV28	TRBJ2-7	CASSLTGPSYEQYF	TGTGCCAGCAGTTTGACAGGTCCCAGCTACGAGCAGTACTTC
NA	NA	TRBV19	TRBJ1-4	CASSPPGYNEKLFF	TGTGCCAGTAGCCCCCCGGGGTATAATGAAAAACTGTTTTTT
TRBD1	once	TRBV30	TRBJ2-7	CAWSLGQGAGEQYF	TGTGCCTGGAGTCTCGGACAGGGGGCGGGTGAGCAGTACTTC
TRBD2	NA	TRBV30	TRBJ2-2	CAWGWLAGTNTGELFF	TGTGCCTGGGGTTGGCTAGCGGGAACGAACACCGGGGAGCTGTTTTTT
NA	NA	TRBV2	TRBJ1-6	CASILRRSSYNSPLHF	TGTGCCAGCATCCTAAGACGGAGCTCCTATAATTCACCCCTCCACTTT
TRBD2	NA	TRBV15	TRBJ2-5	CATSPGGTQYF	TGTGCCACCAGCCCGGGGGGGACCCAGTACTTC
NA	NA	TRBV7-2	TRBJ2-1	CASSPQAGARERRNEQFF	TGTGCCAGCAGCCCACAGGCGGGGGCGCGGGAGCGGCGGAATGAGCAGTTCTTC
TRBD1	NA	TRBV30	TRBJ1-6	CAWTGTGGSPLHF	TGTGCCTGGACCGGGACAGGGGGTTCACCCCTCCACTTT
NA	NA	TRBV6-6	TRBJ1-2	CASSYSGGLGYTF	TGTGCCAGCAGTTACTCTGGGGGCCTTGGCTACACCTTC
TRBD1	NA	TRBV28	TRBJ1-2	CASSIVGTGERGYTF	TGTGCCAGCAGTATTGTAGGGACAGGGGAAAGGGGCTACACCTTC
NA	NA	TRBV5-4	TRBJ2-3	CASSLSTDTQYF	TGTGCCAGCAGCCTCAGCACAGATACGCAGTATTTT
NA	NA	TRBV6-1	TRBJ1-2	CASREGGTGDYGYTF	TGTGCCAGTCGTGAAGGAGGTACAGGAGACTATGGCTACACCTTC
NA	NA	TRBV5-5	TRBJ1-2	CASSLGGRGRTLGYTF	TGTGCCAGCAGCTTGGGCGGCAGGGGACGAACTTTGGGCTACACCTTC
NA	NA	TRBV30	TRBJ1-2	CAWGQGGDYTF	TGTGCCTGGGGGCAAGGGGGGGACTACACCTTC
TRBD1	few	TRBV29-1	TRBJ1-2	CSAVPGGWHGYTF	TGCAGCGCCGTCCCAGGGGGGTGGCATGGCTACACCTTC